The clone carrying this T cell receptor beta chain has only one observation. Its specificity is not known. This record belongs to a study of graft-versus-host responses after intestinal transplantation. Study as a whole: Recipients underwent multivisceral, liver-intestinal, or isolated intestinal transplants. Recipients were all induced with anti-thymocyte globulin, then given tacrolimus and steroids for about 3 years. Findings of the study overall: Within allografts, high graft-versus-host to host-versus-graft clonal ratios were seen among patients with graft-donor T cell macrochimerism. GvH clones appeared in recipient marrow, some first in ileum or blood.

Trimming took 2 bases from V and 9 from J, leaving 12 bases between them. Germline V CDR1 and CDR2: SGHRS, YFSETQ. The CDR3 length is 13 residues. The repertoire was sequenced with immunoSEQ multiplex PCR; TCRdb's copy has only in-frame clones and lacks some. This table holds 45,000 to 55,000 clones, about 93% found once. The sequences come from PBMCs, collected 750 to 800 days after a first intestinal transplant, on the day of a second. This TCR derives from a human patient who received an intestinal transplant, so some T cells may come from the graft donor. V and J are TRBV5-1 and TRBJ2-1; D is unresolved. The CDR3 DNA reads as TGCGCCAGCAGCTTTGGCCTAGATCCTGAGCAGTTCTTC. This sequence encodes CASSFGLDPEQFF.